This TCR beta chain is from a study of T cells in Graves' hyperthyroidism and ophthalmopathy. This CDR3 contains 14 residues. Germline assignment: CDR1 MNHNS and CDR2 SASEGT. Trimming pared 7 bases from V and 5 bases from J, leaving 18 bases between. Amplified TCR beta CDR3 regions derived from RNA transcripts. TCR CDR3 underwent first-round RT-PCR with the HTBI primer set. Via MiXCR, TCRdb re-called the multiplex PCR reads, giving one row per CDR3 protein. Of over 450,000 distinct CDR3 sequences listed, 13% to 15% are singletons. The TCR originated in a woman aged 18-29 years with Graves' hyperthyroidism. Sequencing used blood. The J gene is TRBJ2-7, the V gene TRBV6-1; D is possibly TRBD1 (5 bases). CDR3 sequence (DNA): TGTGCCAGCACGCCTAACTACAGGAAAAACGAGCAGTACTTC. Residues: CASTPNYRKNEQYF.